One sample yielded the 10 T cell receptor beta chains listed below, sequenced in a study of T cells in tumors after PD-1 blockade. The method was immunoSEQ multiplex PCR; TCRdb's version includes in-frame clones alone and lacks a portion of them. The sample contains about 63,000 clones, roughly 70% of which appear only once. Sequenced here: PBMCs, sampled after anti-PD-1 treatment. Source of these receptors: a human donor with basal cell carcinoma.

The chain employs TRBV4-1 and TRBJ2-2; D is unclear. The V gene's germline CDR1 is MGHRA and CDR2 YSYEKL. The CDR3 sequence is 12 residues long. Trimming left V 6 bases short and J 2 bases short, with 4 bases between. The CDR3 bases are TGCGCCAGCAGGGCCAACACCGGGGAGCTGTTTTTT. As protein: CASRANTGELFF.

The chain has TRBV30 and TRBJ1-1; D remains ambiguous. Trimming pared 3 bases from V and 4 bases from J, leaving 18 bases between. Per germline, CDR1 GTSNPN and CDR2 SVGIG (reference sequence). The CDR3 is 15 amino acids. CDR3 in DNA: TGTGCCTGGAGGGCGACGGCAGGAAGCGGCACTGAAGCTTTCTTT. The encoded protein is CAWRATAGSGTEAFF. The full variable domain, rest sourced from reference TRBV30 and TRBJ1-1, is SQTIHQWPATLVQPVGSPLSLECTVEGTSNPNLYWYRQAAGRGLQLLFYSVGIGQISSEVPQNLSASRPQDRQFILSSKKLLLSDSGFYLCAWRATAGSGTEAFFGQGTRLTVV.

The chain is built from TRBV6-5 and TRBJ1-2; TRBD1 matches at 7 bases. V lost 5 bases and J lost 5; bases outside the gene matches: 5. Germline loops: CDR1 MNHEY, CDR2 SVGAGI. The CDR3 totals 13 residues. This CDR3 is CASSIRGQYGYTF. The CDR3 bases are TGTGCCAGCAGTATAAGGGGGCAATATGGCTACACCTTC.

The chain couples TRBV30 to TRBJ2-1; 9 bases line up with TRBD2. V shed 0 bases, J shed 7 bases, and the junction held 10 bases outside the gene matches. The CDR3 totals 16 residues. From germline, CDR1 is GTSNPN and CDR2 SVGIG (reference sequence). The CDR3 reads CAWSVLSAGGFNEQFF. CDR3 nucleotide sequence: TGTGCCTGGAGTGTACTCTCAGCGGGGGGTTTTAATGAGCAGTTCTTC.

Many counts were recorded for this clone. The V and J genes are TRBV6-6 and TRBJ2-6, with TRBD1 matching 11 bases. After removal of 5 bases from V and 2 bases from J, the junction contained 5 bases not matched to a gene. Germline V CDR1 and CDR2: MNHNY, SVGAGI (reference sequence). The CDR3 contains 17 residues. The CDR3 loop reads CASSRSGQGAGANVLTF. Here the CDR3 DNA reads TGTGCCAGCAGTCGCTCGGGACAGGGGGCTGGGGCCAACGTCCTGACTTTC.

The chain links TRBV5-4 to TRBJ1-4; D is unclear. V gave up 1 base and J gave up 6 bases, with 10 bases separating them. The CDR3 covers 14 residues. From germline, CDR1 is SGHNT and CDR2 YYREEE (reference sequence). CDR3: CASSLLLNDEKLFF. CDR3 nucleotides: TGTGCCAGCAGCTTGTTACTGAACGATGAAAAACTGTTTTTT.

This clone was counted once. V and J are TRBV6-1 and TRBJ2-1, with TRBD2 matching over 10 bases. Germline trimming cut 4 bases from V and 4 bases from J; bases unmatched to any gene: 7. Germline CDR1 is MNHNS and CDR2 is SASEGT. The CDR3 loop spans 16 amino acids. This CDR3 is CASSAITSGVYNEQFF. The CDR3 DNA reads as TGTGCCAGCAGTGCCATCACTAGCGGGGTTTACAATGAGCAGTTCTTC.

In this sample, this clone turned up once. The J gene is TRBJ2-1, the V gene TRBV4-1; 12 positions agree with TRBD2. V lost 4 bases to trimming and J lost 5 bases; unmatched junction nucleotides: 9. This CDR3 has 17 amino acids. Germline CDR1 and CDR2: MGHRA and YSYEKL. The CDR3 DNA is TGCGCCAGCAGCCTTGGACCGGCTAGCGGGGGGGACAATGAGCAGTTCTTC. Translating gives CASSLGPASGGDNEQFF.

The CDR3 bases are TGTGCCAGTAGTATCTGGGCCAGCACTGAAGCTTTCTTT. Its protein product is CASSIWASTEAFF. The genes are TRBV19 and TRBJ1-1; D gene uncertain. The CDR3 sequence is 13 residues long. Germline V lookup: CDR1 LNHDA, CDR2 SQIVND (reference sequence). Trimming removed 3 bases at V and 4 bases at J, with 9 bases between.

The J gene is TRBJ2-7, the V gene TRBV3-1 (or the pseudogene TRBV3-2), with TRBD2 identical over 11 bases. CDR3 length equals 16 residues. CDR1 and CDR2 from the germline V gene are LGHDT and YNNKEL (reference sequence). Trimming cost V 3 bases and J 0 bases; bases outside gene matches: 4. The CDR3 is CASSQGSGGGSYEQYF. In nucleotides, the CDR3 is TGTGCCAGCAGCCAGGGTAGCGGGGGGGGCTCCTACGAGCAGTACTTC.